This passage covers 21 T cell receptor beta chains from one sample sequenced in a study of blood T cell repertoires in COVID-19. Sequencing was performed with immunoSEQ multiplex PCR; in TCRdb, only in-frame clones are kept and a portion is missing. The table includes roughly 210,000 clones, 80% to 90% detected once. Sequenced: peripheral blood. These receptors were taken from a woman over 75 with COVID-19, enrolled during active disease.

The rearrangement uses TRBV4-1 and TRBJ2-3; 9 bases match TRBD1. The CDR3 runs to 18 residues. CDR1 and CDR2 from the germline V gene are MGHRA and YSYEKL. The junction had 15 bases not matched to a gene; V was cut back by 6 bases and J by 2 bases. The CDR3 sequence: CASSRSTPGTGITDTQYF. The CDR3 region has the DNA TGCGCCAGCAGTCGTTCCACCCCCGGGACAGGGATCACAGATACGCAGTATTTT.

The DNA for the CDR3 is TGTGCCAGCAGGCCAACTAGCACCGGGGAGCTGTTTTTT. The encoded protein is CASRPTSTGELFF. The chain links TRBV6-5 to TRBJ2-2; perhaps TRBD2 as D (5 bases). Looked up from germline, CDR1 is MNHEY and CDR2 is SVGAGI. The V end was cut by 6 bases, the J end by 4 bases, with 9 bases between. The CDR3 loop spans 13 amino acids.

In this sample, this clone turned up a few times. The rearrangement joins TRBV19 to TRBJ1-2, with 8 bases matching TRBD1. With V trimmed by 7 bases and J by 6 bases, 10 bases remained unmatched. The CDR3 totals 14 residues. Germline CDR1 is LNHDA and CDR2 is SQIVND (reference sequence). In nucleotides, the CDR3 is TGTGCCAGTACCCCGGGACAGGTGTTTAATGGCTACACCTTC. Encoded protein: CASTPGQVFNGYTF.

This chain uses TRBV6-5 with TRBJ2-7; 9 bases map to TRBD1. Germline V gene data show CDR1 as MNHEY and CDR2 as SVGAGI. The CDR3 consists of 13 residues. Losses at the gene ends were 5 bases for V and 6 bases for J; bases not matched to a gene: 5. The CDR3 sequence: CASSPRQGGEQYV. In DNA form, the CDR3 reads TGTGCCAGCAGTCCTCGACAGGGGGGCGAGCAGTACGTC.

The chain couples TRBV9 to TRBJ2-6; D remains ambiguous. V lost 3 bases to trimming and J lost 1 base, with 14 bases between them. This CDR3 is built from 17 residues. Germline V gives CDR1 SGDLS, CDR2 YYNGEE. DNA of the CDR3: TGTGCCAGCAGCGCCCCCCCGTACGGGTCTGGGGCCAACGTCCTGACTTTC. Translating it yields CASSAPPYGSGANVLTF.

Remarks on this clone: Other DNA sequences in the sample encode the same CDR3. The rearrangement links TRBV5-1 to TRBJ2-2, with TRBD1 as a possible D gene (5 bases). Per germline, CDR1 SGHRS and CDR2 YFSETQ. The CDR3 has 13 amino acids. V lost 1 base and J lost 5, with 6 bases in between. This CDR3 is CASSLQGTGELFF. The CDR3, as DNA: TGCGCCAGCAGCTTGCAGGGAACCGGGGAGCTGTTTTTT.

This clone was seen a handful of times. The chain combines TRBV5-1 with TRBJ1-1, with D unclear. The V end was cut by 0 bases, the J end by 1 base, with 7 bases between. There are 14 residues in the CDR3. CDR1 is SGHRS and CDR2 is YFSETQ in the germline V gene. The CDR3 loop is CASSLETRNTEAFF. CDR3 in DNA: TGCGCCAGCAGCTTGGAGACAAGGAACACTGAAGCTTTCTTT.

The chain employs TRBV5-5 and TRBJ1-2; D remains ambiguous. The CDR3 totals 14 residues. V gave up 2 bases and J gave up 4 bases, with 12 bases separating them. The V gene's germline CDR1 is SGHKS and CDR2 YYEKEE (reference sequence). CDR3 amino acids: CASSFNSLSYGYTF. CDR3 bases: TGTGCCAGCAGCTTCAACAGCCTCTCCTATGGCTACACCTTC. The variable domain in full, completed from reference TRBV5-5 and TRBJ1-2, reads DAGVTQSPTHLIKTRGQQVTLRCSPISGHKSVSWYQQVLGQGPQFIFQYYEKEERGRGNFPDRFSARQFPNYSSELNVNALLLGDSALYLCASSFNSLSYGYTFGSGTRLTVV.

The gene calls are TRBV2 and TRBJ2-2, with 8 nucleotides matching TRBD2. Germline lookup yields CDR1 SNHLY and CDR2 FYNNEI. The CDR3 extends over 16 amino acids. Unmatched junction bases numbered 6, after V lost 5 bases and J lost 1 base. As DNA, the CDR3 is TGTGCCAGCAGTCCTGATCTAGCGGGGAACACCGGGGAGCTGTTTTTT. Protein: CASSPDLAGNTGELFF.

This clone was observed many times. The rearrangement links TRBV3-1 (or the pseudogene TRBV3-2) to TRBJ1-1, with D possibly TRBD1 on 5 matching bases. V was clipped by 0 bases and J by 1 base, with 9 bases between them. CDR1 and CDR2 from the germline V gene are LGHDT and YNNKEL (reference sequence). The CDR3 is 15 amino acids. The CDR3 DNA sequence: TGTGCCAGCAGCCAAGAAAGGGGCTGGAACACTGAAGCTTTCTTT. It specifies CASSQERGWNTEAFF.

The chain joins TRBV24-1 to TRBJ1-1, with D maybe TRBD1 (6 bases). The CDR3 length is 15 residues. V lost 3 bases, J lost 3 bases, and 13 bases lay in between. CDR1 is KGHDR, CDR2 SFDVKD, per germline. CDR3 region: CATSDGGAQHTEAFF. The CDR3 region has the DNA TGTGCCACCAGTGATGGGGGGGCTCAGCACACTGAAGCTTTCTTT.

This chain uses TRBV21-1 with TRBJ2-7; the table gives TRBD2 as D, unverified against the DNA. TRBV21-1 counts as a pseudogene. The CDR3 has 17 residues. The CDR3 sequence: CASSPGVAGGLNDEQYV. The CDR3 DNA reads as TGTGCCAGCAGCCCGGGCGTAGCGGGGGGGCTAAACGACGAGCAGTACGTC.

This sequence joins TRBV6-6 and TRBJ1-3, with TRBD1 as a possible D gene (6 bases). In germline, CDR1 is MNHNY, CDR2 SVGAGI (reference sequence). V was shortened by 0 bases and J by 0 bases, with 6 bases between the two germline ends. This CDR3 spans 15 amino acids. CDR3 in amino acids: CASSYSGGSGNTIYF. CDR3 nucleotide sequence: TGTGCCAGCAGTTACTCAGGGGGCTCTGGAAACACCATATATTTT.

The chain is built from TRBV19 and TRBJ1-6; D is unresolved. In germline, CDR1 is LNHDA, CDR2 SQIVND (reference sequence). V was pared by 9 bases and J by 4 bases, with 16 bases between. The CDR3 is made up of 15 amino acids. DNA for the CDR3: TGTGCCAGAACCCCGGGATCCTTGTATAATTCACCCCTCCACTTT. Protein: CARTPGSLYNSPLHF. The full variable domain, in which reference TRBV19 and TRBJ1-6 provide the parts outside the CDR3, is DGGITQSPKYLFRKEGQNVTLSCEQNLNHDAMYWYRQDPGQGLRLIYYSQIVNDFQKGDIAEGYSVSREKKESFPLTVTSAQKNPTAFYLCARTPGSLYNSPLHFGNGTRLTVT.

In this sample, this clone turned up a few times. This chain joins TRBV5-1 and TRBJ1-1; no reliable D call. Germline V gene lookup returns CDR1 SGHRS and CDR2 YFSETQ. The CDR3 runs to 15 residues. V was trimmed by 4 bases and J by 0 bases, leaving 13 bases between them. The CDR3 sequence: CASSPQVDVNTEAFF. CDR3 nucleotide sequence: TGCGCCAGCAGCCCCCAGGTAGATGTGAACACTGAAGCTTTCTTT.

This chain uses TRBV14 with TRBJ2-1, with 8 bases identical to TRBD1. Germline V lookup: CDR1 SGHDN, CDR2 FVKESK. Losses at the gene ends were 1 base for V and 6 bases for J; bases not matched to a gene: 8. This CDR3 is built from 16 residues. The CDR3 here is CASSQGGTGLGNEQFF. CDR3 DNA: TGTGCCAGCAGCCAAGGCGGGACAGGCCTGGGCAATGAGCAGTTCTTC.

This sequence joins TRBV28 and TRBJ2-5; possibly TRBD2 for D (5 bases). CDR3 length equals 15 residues. Trimming shortened V by 6 bases and J by 5 bases, and 19 bases separated the two germline ends. Germline-derived CDR1 and CDR2 are MDHEN and SYDVKM. In nucleotides, the CDR3 is TGTGCCAGCAGCCAACCCCCCCCGAAGCGGGAGACCCAGTACTTC. Translated: CASSQPPPKRETQYF.

The chain links TRBV5-1 to TRBJ1-6; tentatively, D is TRBD1 (6 bases). Germline V gene lookup returns CDR1 SGHRS and CDR2 YFSETQ. This CDR3 spans 17 amino acids. Trimming shortened V by 3 bases and J by 0 bases, and 13 bases separated the two germline ends. In DNA, the CDR3 is TGCGCCAGCAGCTCCACAGGGACGAGCTCCTATAATTCACCCCTCCACTTT. The encoded protein is CASSSTGTSSYNSPLHF.

The gene calls are TRBV6-1 and TRBJ1-6; D is perhaps TRBD1 (6 bases). V lost 0 bases, J lost 6 bases, and 12 bases lay in between. This CDR3 contains 16 residues. Germline CDR1 MNHNS, CDR2 SASEGT. CDR3 sequence (DNA): TGTGCCAGCAGTGAAGCGCCCGACAGGTCTAATTCACCCCTCCACTTT. Protein: CASSEAPDRSNSPLHF.

The V gene is TRBV6-5, the J gene TRBJ1-5; D is unclear. CDR3 size: 13 residues. Germline-derived CDR1 and CDR2 are MNHEY and SVGAGI. V gave up 6 bases and J gave up 1 base, with 7 bases separating them. The CDR3 spells CASRAGSNQPQHF. Here the CDR3 DNA reads TGTGCCAGCAGAGCGGGAAGCAATCAGCCCCAGCATTTT.

The rearrangement links TRBV18 to TRBJ1-1; 7 nucleotides match TRBD1. Trimming cost V 3 bases and J 4 bases; bases outside gene matches: 8. CDR1 and CDR2 (germline): KGHSH, LQKENI. This CDR3 contains 15 residues. CDR3 nucleotides: TGTGCCAGCTCACCCCAGGCAGGGGGTTCCACTGAAGCTTTCTTT. Its protein is CASSPQAGGSTEAFF. The variable domain in full, completed from reference TRBV18 and TRBJ1-1, reads NAGVMQNPRHLVRRRGQEARLRCSPMKGHSHVYWYRQLPEEGLKFMVYLQKENIIDESGMPKERFSAEFPKEGPSILRIQQVVRGDSAAYFCASSPQAGGSTEAFFGQGTRLTVV.